What follows are 21 T cell receptor beta chains derived from one specimen sequenced in a study of control samples from healthy donors and cancer patients. TCRdb's copy holds only in-frame clones and misses some; the assay was immunoSEQ multiplex PCR. Of about 100,000 clones in the sample, roughly 84% were seen once. Sequenced sample: blood. The origin of the receptors is a woman in her fifties or sixties in good health.

This clone was picked up one time. The chain is built from TRBV7-2 and TRBJ1-5; 10 positions agree with TRBD1. J gave up 2 bases and V 5 bases, and 3 bases lay outside the gene matches. CDR3 length: 15 residues. Germline CDR1 and CDR2: SGHTA and FQGNSA. In nucleotides, the CDR3 is TGTGCCAGCAGCCCGGGACAGGGGCGCAATCAGCCCCAGCATTTT. Translation gives CASSPGQGRNQPQHF. The whole variable domain, remainder taken from reference TRBV7-2 and TRBJ1-5, is GAGVSQSPSNKVTEKGKDVELRCDPISGHTALYWYRQSLGQGLEFLIYFQGNSAPDKSGLPSDRFSAERTGGSVSTLTIQRTQQEDSAVYLCASSPGQGRNQPQHFGDGTRLSIL.

The gene calls are TRBV9 and TRBJ2-5; D perhaps matches TRBD2 (7 bases). CDR1 SGDLS and CDR2 YYNGEE come from the germline V gene. The V end was cut by 4 bases, the J end by 1 base, with 20 bases between. The CDR3 contains 17 residues. The chain's CDR3 is CASSPPRGGGPQETQYF. CDR3 in DNA: TGTGCCAGCAGCCCCCCGAGGGGAGGGGGTCCCCAAGAGACCCAGTACTTC.

This sequence joins TRBV18 and TRBJ1-2; TRBD1 might be the D (5 bases). CDR1 and CDR2 (germline): KGHSH, LQKENI. Trimming cost V 3 bases and J 5 bases, with 16 bases left between them. The CDR3 runs to 15 residues. The CDR3 DNA reads TGTGCCAGCTCACCTCTACAGGAGTTAACATATGGCTACACCTTC. This translates into CASSPLQELTYGYTF.

Worth noting for this clone: Other DNA variants within this sample encode the same CDR3. This chain uses TRBV19 with TRBJ2-4; D gene unclear. In germline, CDR1 is LNHDA, CDR2 SQIVND (reference sequence). V dropped 6 bases and J dropped 0 bases, with 9 bases sitting between them. This CDR3 is 14 amino acids long. CDR3 residues: CASRPELAKNIQYF. DNA of the CDR3: TGTGCCAGTAGACCGGAGCTAGCCAAAAACATTCAGTACTTC.

The sample holds a few counts of this clone. The J gene is TRBJ2-7, the V gene TRBV18; no clear D gene. The CDR3 is made up of 13 amino acids. V lost 3 bases and J lost 6, with 12 bases in between. The germline CDR1 and CDR2 sequences are KGHSH and LQKENI. CDR3 amino acids: CASSPHALGEQYV. In DNA form, the CDR3 reads TGTGCCAGCTCACCGCATGCCCTGGGCGAGCAGTACGTC.

The V and J genes are TRBV6-5 and TRBJ1-2; no clear D gene. From germline, CDR1 is MNHEY and CDR2 SVGAGI. The CDR3 has 11 residues. Trimming took off 7 bases at V and 5 bases at J, with 8 bases between the two ends. CDR3 sequence: CASTMGYGYTF. In DNA, the CDR3 is TGTGCCAGCACGATGGGATATGGCTACACCTTC.

CDR3 DNA: TGTGCCACCGCGCCCTCGGAGAACACTGAAGCTTTCTTT. This sequence encodes CATAPSENTEAFF. The chain couples TRBV10-3 to TRBJ1-1, with D unresolved. Germline lookup yields CDR1 ENHRY and CDR2 SYGVKD. The CDR3 totals 13 residues. The germline V and J ends were trimmed by 10 bases and 1 base, with 13 bases remaining between them.

The chain employs TRBV29-1 and TRBJ2-2, with unresolved D. Trimming pared 2 bases from V and 6 bases from J, leaving 10 bases between. This CDR3 contains 13 residues. Germline assignment: CDR1 SQVTM and CDR2 ANQGSEA. The CDR3 reads CSVEHARSGELFF. As DNA, the CDR3 is TGCAGCGTTGAACACGCGCGTTCCGGGGAGCTGTTTTTT.

The CDR3 sequence: CASSRAGQEKLFF. DNA of the CDR3: TGTGCCAGCAGCAGAGCAGGACAGGAAAAACTGTTTTTT. The chain links TRBV7-9 to TRBJ1-4, with D possibly TRBD1 on 6 matching bases. Trimming left V 5 bases short and J 8 bases short, with 12 bases between. The germline V gene encodes CDR1 SEHNR and CDR2 FQNEAQ (reference sequence). The CDR3 runs 13 residues.

The chain recombines TRBV29-1 with TRBJ2-2; D is undetermined. V was cut by 6 bases and J by 6 bases, with 14 bases left in between. CDR3 length: 13 residues. The V gene's germline CDR1 is SQVTM and CDR2 ANQGSEA. CDR3 nucleotide sequence: TGCAGCGTCTTATTTGCCGCGGCCGGGGAGCTGTTTTTT. It translates to CSVLFAAAGELFF.

J is TRBJ2-3 and V is TRBV9; TRBD2 agrees at 8 bases. Germline V gene sequence: CDR1 SGDLS, CDR2 YYNGEE. The CDR3 is 15 amino acids. V shed 0 bases and J 6 bases; nucleotides not matched to a gene: 6. The CDR3 DNA reads as TGTGCCAGCAGCGTAGAAGCGGGAGACTGGGATACGCAGTATTTT. It encodes CASSVEAGDWDTQYF.

The chain couples TRBV6-6 to TRBJ2-7, with TRBD1 as a possible D gene (6 bases). Trimming shortened V by 4 bases and J by 2 bases, and 12 bases separated the two germline ends. The length of the CDR3 is 14 residues. Germline lookup yields CDR1 MNHNY and CDR2 SVGAGI (reference sequence). The CDR3 loop reads CASSFQGGTYEQYF. The CDR3 DNA follows: TGTGCCAGCAGTTTCCAAGGGGGAACCTACGAGCAGTACTTC.

This chain joins TRBV9 and TRBJ2-1; TRBD2 matches at 9 bases. Germline trimming cut 5 bases from V and 10 bases from J; bases unmatched to any gene: 13. CDR1 and CDR2 (germline): SGDLS, YYNGEE. The length of the CDR3 is 15 residues. This CDR3 is CASRPPAGGLREQFF. Here the CDR3 DNA reads TGTGCCAGCAGGCCCCCCGCGGGGGGGCTAAGGGAGCAGTTCTTC.

The chain carries TRBV14 and TRBJ1-2; D gene uncertain. Trimming stripped 0 bases from V and 2 bases from J, with 13 bases between. This CDR3 is built from 16 residues. Germline V gene data show CDR1 as SGHDN and CDR2 as FVKESK. CDR3 sequence reads: CASSQDLTRLNYGYTF. The CDR3 nucleotides are TGTGCCAGCAGCCAAGATCTCACCAGACTCAACTATGGCTACACCTTC.

The V call is TRBV7-3, the J call TRBJ1-1; D call uncertain. In germline, CDR1 is SGHTA, CDR2 FQGTGA. Trimming removed 5 bases at V and 5 bases at J, with 9 bases between. This CDR3 spans 12 amino acids. Written as DNA, the CDR3 is TGTGCCAGCAGCCCGGTAGGGACTGAAGCTTTCTTT. It encodes CASSPVGTEAFF.

The gene calls are TRBV11-2 and TRBJ1-4; a weak D match, TRBD1 (6 bases). The CDR3 is 17 residues long. Germline V CDR1 and CDR2: SGHAT, FQNNGV. V gave up 6 bases and J gave up 0 bases, with 17 bases separating them. The CDR3 here is CASRSWGRGATNEKLFF. CDR3 coding DNA: TGTGCCAGCAGATCGTGGGGAAGGGGGGCAACTAATGAAAAACTGTTTTTT.

The chain employs TRBV4-2 and TRBJ2-5; 12 positions match TRBD2. The CDR3 loop spans 19 amino acids. J gave up 5 bases and V 4 bases, and 17 bases lay outside the gene matches. CDR1 is LGHNA, CDR2 YNFKEQ, per germline. CDR3 coding DNA: TGTGCCAGCAGCCCGGAACGGCTAGCGGGGGGGGGCAGGTTGGAGACCCAGTACTTC. Translated, it gives CASSPERLAGGGRLETQYF.

This clone was observed once. As DNA, the CDR3 is TGTGCCAGCAGCGCGGACCCTGGGGGGCGCGCCGGGGAGCTGTTTTTT. This gives the protein CASSADPGGRAGELFF. This chain uses TRBV27 with TRBJ2-2; D assignment may be TRBD1 or TRBD2 (6 bases each). The V end was cut by 6 bases, the J end by 6 bases, with 20 bases between. CDR1 and CDR2 from the germline V gene are MNHEY and SMNVEV (reference sequence). CDR3 length equals 16 residues.

The chain is built from TRBV14 and TRBJ2-7; 8 nucleotides align to TRBD2. The CDR3 sequence is 17 residues long. Germline V CDR1 and CDR2: SGHDN, FVKESK. Germline trimming cut 1 base from V and 2 bases from J; bases unmatched to any gene: 10. In DNA form, the CDR3 reads TGTGCCAGCAGCCAAGCAACGAGCGGGGGTACCCCCTACGAGCAGTACGTC. The encoded protein is CASSQATSGGTPYEQYV.

V is TRBV3-1 (or the pseudogene TRBV3-2) and J is TRBJ2-5; D is ambiguous. V lost 1 base, J lost 0 bases, and 15 bases lay in between. CDR1 is LGHDT and CDR2 is YNNKEL in the germline V gene (reference sequence). The CDR3 has 17 amino acids. CDR3 sequence (DNA): TGTGCCAGCAGCCAAGTTACAGCGCTTCTAGACCAAGAGACCCAGTACTTC. Translating it yields CASSQVTALLDQETQYF.

The sample holds a few counts of this clone. This chain connects TRBV7-2 to TRBJ2-2, with D possibly matching TRBD2 (6 bases). The V gene lost 3 bases and the J gene lost 4 bases, with 15 bases spanning the gap. Germline CDR1 and CDR2: SGHTA and FQGNSA. CDR3 size: 16 residues. In nucleotides, the CDR3 is TGTGCCAGCAGCTTTATGTCGGGGGAGTCCACCGGGGAGCTGTTTTTT. Translating gives CASSFMSGESTGELFF.